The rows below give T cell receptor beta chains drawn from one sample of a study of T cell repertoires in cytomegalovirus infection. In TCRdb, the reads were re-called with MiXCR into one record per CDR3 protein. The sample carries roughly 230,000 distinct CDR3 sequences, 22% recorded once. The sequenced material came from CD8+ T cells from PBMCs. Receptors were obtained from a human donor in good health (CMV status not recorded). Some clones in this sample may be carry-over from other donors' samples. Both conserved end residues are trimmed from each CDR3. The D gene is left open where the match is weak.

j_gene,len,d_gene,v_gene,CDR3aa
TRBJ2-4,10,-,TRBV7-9,ASSTGQNIQY
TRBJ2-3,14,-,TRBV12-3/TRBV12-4,ASSPNWGTGTDTQY
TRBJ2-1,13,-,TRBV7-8,ASNLRGGPLNEQF
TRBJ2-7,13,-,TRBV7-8,ASSLAAGVAYEQY
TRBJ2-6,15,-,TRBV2,ASSEGSNFSGANVLT
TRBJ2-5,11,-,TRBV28,ASSFDSRETQY
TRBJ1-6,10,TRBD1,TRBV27,ASWDSGPPLH
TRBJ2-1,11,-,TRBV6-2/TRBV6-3,ASSYPSWDEQF
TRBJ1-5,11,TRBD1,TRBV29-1,SPEGQGYQPQH
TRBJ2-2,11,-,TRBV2,ASGTGTTGELF
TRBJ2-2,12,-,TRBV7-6,ASSFRMNTGELF
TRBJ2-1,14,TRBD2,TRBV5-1,ASSEELAATYNEQF
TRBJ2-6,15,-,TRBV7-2,ASSLNRVGSGANVLT
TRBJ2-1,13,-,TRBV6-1,ASSEGWARNNEQF
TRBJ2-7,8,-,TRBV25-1,ASRLHEQY
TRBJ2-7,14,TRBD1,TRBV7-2,ASSPTVGQSPQGQY
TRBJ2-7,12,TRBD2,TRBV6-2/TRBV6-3,ASSWKLAGYEQY
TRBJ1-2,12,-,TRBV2,ASTALGQDYGYT
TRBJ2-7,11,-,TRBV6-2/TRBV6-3,ASSYSDGGEQY
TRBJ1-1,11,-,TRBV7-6,ASSPNDETEAF
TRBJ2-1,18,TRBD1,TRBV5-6,ASSQTGQGRFHSSYNEQF
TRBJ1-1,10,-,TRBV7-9,ASRDGNTEAF